These T cell receptor beta chains were read from a single sample in a study of cytomegalovirus exposure and HLA in healthy donors. Generated by immunoSEQ multiplex PCR, the TCRdb table keeps only in-frame clones and is missing some. This sample has some 210,000 clones; 75% to 90% occur once, and the top ten carry roughly 6%. Input material: PBMCs. Receptors originate from a young woman in good health and CMV-seronegative. CDR3s include the opening cysteine and the closing phenylalanine or tryptophan. The D gene is left open where the match is weak. The size of a clone is reported for some rows only, either as once, few or many, or as a class for expanded clones.

TRBD2	TRBV5-6	TRBJ2-3	-	TGTGCCAGCAGCTTGGTAGTGGCTAGCGGGGGGCCGAGCACAGATACGCAGTATTTT	CASSLVVASGGPSTDTQYF
-	TRBV28	TRBJ2-7	once	TGTGCCAGCTCCACCGCGACCTACGAGCAGTACTTC	CASSTATYEQYF
-	TRBV28	TRBJ1-2	-	TGTGCCAGCAGAACGCCAGGGAGGACCCTTAACTATGGCTACACCTTC	CASRTPGRTLNYGYTF
-	TRBV28	TRBJ1-1	-	TGTGCCAGCAGCCTCCTTTTGTCTGAAGCTTTCTTT	CASSLLLSEAFF
-	TRBV6-1	TRBJ1-2	once	TGTGCCAGCAGTGCCTTAGGCCCGACGAACGGCTACACCTTC	CASSALGPTNGYTF
TRBD1	TRBV27	TRBJ1-6	-	TGTGCCAGCAGGTCGACAGGGAGATCACCCCTCCACTTT	CASRSTGRSPLHF
-	TRBV7-9	TRBJ1-2	-	TGTGCCAGCAGCTTAGATGCGACAGACTATGGCTACACCTTC	CASSLDATDYGYTF
TRBD1	TRBV9	TRBJ1-5	-	TGTGCCAGCAGCGAGGGGGCAGGGCCAGTCAATCAGCCCCAGCATTTT	CASSEGAGPVNQPQHF
-	TRBV30	TRBJ1-2	-	TGTGCCTGGACTGGCACAGGGTTTGGCTCGAGTGGCTACACCTTC	CAWTGTGFGSSGYTF
TRBD2	TRBV2	TRBJ2-3	-	TGTGCCAGCAGTGGGGAGGGAGCGCAGTATTTT	CASSGEGAQYF
-	TRBV27	TRBJ1-4	once	TGTGCCAGCAGTTTACGTGCAACTAATGAAAAACTGTTTTTT	CASSLRATNEKLFF
-	TRBV28	TRBJ2-5	-	TGTGCCAGCAGACCCCGTCGACGCGGGGATCAAGAGACCCAGTACTTC	CASRPRRRGDQETQYF